A selection of T cell receptor beta chains follows, all from one sample in a study of cytomegalovirus exposure and HLA in healthy donors. Assay used: immunoSEQ multiplex PCR; TCRdb lists only in-frame clones, some missing. This table holds around 150,000 clones, roughly 77% found once. The sample taken for sequencing was PBMCs. The receptors come from a middle-aged woman in good health and CMV-seropositive. Each CDR3 is given with its conserved first and last residue. D genes are given only for firm matches. The size of a clone is reported for some rows only, either as once, few or many, or as a class for expanded clones.

clone size: .
V gene: TRBV7-9
J gene: TRBJ2-5
D gene: TRBD1
CDR3 protein: CASSRGRETQYF
CDR3 DNA: TGTGCCAGCAGCAGGGGGCGCGAGACCCAGTACTTC

clone size: .
V gene: TRBV6-5
J gene: TRBJ2-1
D gene: TRBD2
CDR3 protein: CASSYQRGNEQFF
CDR3 DNA: TGTGCCAGCAGTTACCAGCGGGGCAATGAGCAGTTCTTC

clone size: .
V gene: TRBV5-4
J gene: TRBJ2-1
D gene: TRBD2
CDR3 protein: CASSPGASGNLNEQFF
CDR3 DNA: TGTGCCAGCAGCCCGGGAGCTAGCGGGAATCTAAATGAGCAGTTCTTC

clone size: .
V gene: TRBV18
J gene: TRBJ2-1
D gene: TRBD2
CDR3 protein: CASSLGLAGGNEQFF
CDR3 DNA: TGTGCCAGCTCACTAGGACTAGCGGGAGGCAATGAGCAGTTCTTC

clone size: .
V gene: TRBV6-6
J gene: TRBJ2-7
D gene: .
CDR3 protein: CASSSTRGAYYEQYF
CDR3 DNA: TGTGCCAGCAGTAGTACTCGGGGGGCCTACTACGAGCAGTACTTC

clone size: .
V gene: TRBV25-1
J gene: TRBJ2-7
D gene: .
CDR3 protein: CASSETRYEQYF
CDR3 DNA: TGTGCCAGCAGTGAAACGAGGTACGAGCAGTACTTC

clone size: .
V gene: TRBV18
J gene: TRBJ1-5
D gene: .
CDR3 protein: CASSRLGDQPQHF
CDR3 DNA: TGTGCCAGCTCACGATTAGGAGATCAGCCCCAGCATTTT

clone size: few
V gene: TRBV7-2
J gene: TRBJ2-7
D gene: .
CDR3 protein: CASSTPLALYEQYF
CDR3 DNA: TGTGCCAGCAGCACCCCGCTAGCGCTATACGAGCAGTACTTC

clone size: few
V gene: TRBV5-6
J gene: TRBJ2-5
D gene: TRBD2
CDR3 protein: CASSYSGGAMETQYF
CDR3 DNA: TGTGCCAGCAGCTATAGCGGGGGGGCCATGGAGACCCAGTACTTC

clone size: few
V gene: TRBV5-4
J gene: TRBJ1-2
D gene: .
CDR3 protein: CASSLAGRVYGYTF
CDR3 DNA: TGTGCCAGCAGCTTGGCAGGGAGGGTCTATGGCTACACCTTC

clone size: once
V gene: TRBV6-5
J gene: TRBJ2-5
D gene: TRBD2
CDR3 protein: CASSYSGLAQETQYF
CDR3 DNA: TGTGCCAGCAGTTACTCGGGACTAGCCCAAGAGACCCAGTACTTC

clone size: .
V gene: TRBV5-4
J gene: TRBJ2-7
D gene: TRBD2
CDR3 protein: CASRFVAGEEYF
CDR3 DNA: TGTGCCAGCAGGTTCGTAGCGGGGGAAGAGTACTTC